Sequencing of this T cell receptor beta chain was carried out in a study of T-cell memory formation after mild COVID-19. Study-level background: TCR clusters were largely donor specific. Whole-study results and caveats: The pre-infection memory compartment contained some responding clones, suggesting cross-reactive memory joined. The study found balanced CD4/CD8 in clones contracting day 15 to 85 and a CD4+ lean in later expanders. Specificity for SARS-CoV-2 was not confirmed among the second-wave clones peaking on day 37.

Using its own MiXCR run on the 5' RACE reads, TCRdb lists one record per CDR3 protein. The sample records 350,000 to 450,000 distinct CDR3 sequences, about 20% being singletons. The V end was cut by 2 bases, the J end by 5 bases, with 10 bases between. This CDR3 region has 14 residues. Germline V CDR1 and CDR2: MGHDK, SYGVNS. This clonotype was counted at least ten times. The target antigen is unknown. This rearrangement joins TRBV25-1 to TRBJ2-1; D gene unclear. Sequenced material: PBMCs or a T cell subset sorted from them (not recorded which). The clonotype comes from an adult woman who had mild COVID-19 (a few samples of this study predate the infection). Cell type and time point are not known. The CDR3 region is CASSEGSDNNEQFF. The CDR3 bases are TGTGCCAGCAGTGAAGGTTCAGATAACAATGAGCAGTTCTTC.